The T cell receptor beta chain under discussion was sequenced for a study of T-cell memory formation after mild COVID-19. Findings and caveats of the study: Unconfirmed was the SARS-CoV-2 specificity of second-wave clones that peaked on day 37. The finding that pre-infection memory included some responding clones suggested that cross-reactive memory joined.

Germline V gene lookup returns CDR1 SGHTA and CDR2 FQGNSA. This CDR3 is built from 14 residues. V was shortened by 0 bases and J by 4 bases, with 10 bases between the two germline ends. TCRdb re-analysed the 5' RACE reads in MiXCR, keeping a single row per CDR3 protein. The sample has 110,000 to 150,000 distinct CDR3 sequences; 20% to 25% are singletons. Points on this clonotype: The antigen remains undetermined.

The chain joins TRBV7-2 to TRBJ2-7, with D perhaps assigned TRBD1 or TRBD2 (5 bases each). This receptor was obtained from an adult woman who had mild COVID-19 (a few samples of this study predate the infection). Cell type and time point are not known. The source material was PBMCs or a T cell subset sorted from them (not recorded which). CDR3 region: CASSLAPGRYEQYF. In DNA form, the CDR3 reads TGTGCCAGCAGCTTAGCTCCAGGGAGATACGAGCAGTACTTC.